One sample yielded the 9 T cell receptor beta chains listed below, sequenced in a study of blood T cell repertoires in COVID-19. TCRdb's copy holds only in-frame clones and misses some; the assay was immunoSEQ multiplex PCR. The table lists about 330,000 clones, 80% to 90% of them singletons. Sequenced input: PBMCs or T cells enriched from blood (not recorded which). These receptor sequences come from a man in his thirties or forties who had recovered from COVID-19.

J is TRBJ2-1 and V is TRBV27, with 8 bases identical to TRBD1. Germline V gene sequence: CDR1 MNHEY, CDR2 SMNVEV (reference sequence). This CDR3 has 15 residues. J lost 2 bases, V lost 2 bases, and 2 bases had no gene match. CDR3 region: CASSLRQGPYNEQFF. DNA of the CDR3: TGTGCCAGCAGTTTAAGACAGGGGCCCTACAATGAGCAGTTCTTC.

V and J are TRBV27 and TRBJ2-3, with D possibly TRBD1 on 5 matching bases. Trimming pared 5 bases from V and 2 bases from J, leaving 14 bases between. The CDR3 consists of 15 residues. The germline gives CDR1 MNHEY, CDR2 SMNVEV (reference sequence). CDR3 sequence reads: CASSPRTPATDTQYF. In nucleotides, the CDR3 is TGTGCCAGCAGTCCCCGGACACCGGCCACAGATACGCAGTATTTT.

The CDR3 here is CASSLYGQGAFGTQHF. DNA of the CDR3: TGTGCCAGCAGTTTATATGGACAGGGGGCTTTCGGGACCCAGCATTTT. The chain links TRBV27 to TRBJ1-5; 11 positions agree with TRBD1. This CDR3 contains 16 residues. Germline V gives CDR1 MNHEY, CDR2 SMNVEV (reference sequence). J lost 11 bases, V lost 1 base, and 10 bases had no gene match.

The chain combines TRBV29-1 with TRBJ2-7; D might be TRBD1 (6 bases). Germline CDR1 reads SQVTM; CDR2 reads ANQGSEA. The CDR3 totals 12 residues. V was clipped by 7 bases and J by 1 base, with 11 bases between them. The CDR3 nucleotides read TGCAGCGCCGGACAGAAATCCTACGAGCAGTACTTC. It encodes CSAGQKSYEQYF.

This clone has just a few counts. The chain links TRBV19 to TRBJ2-5, with 8 bases identical to TRBD2. Per the germline V gene, CDR1 is LNHDA and CDR2 is SQIVND (reference sequence). V lost 5 bases and J lost 5; bases outside the gene matches: 13. The CDR3 covers 16 residues. CDR3 in DNA: TGTGCCAGTAGTCCCCAGTACGCGGGGGGCCGGGAGACCCAGTACTTC. The encoded protein is CASSPQYAGGRETQYF.

The V gene is TRBV28, the J gene TRBJ1-6; possible D gene TRBD1, 6 bases. The germline gives CDR1 MDHEN, CDR2 SYDVKM. Between the trimmed V and J ends, which lost 7 bases and 10 bases, there was a span of 23 bases. The CDR3 totals 16 residues. DNA of the CDR3: TGTGCCAGCATCCAAGTCACCGGGGGGCTTTTGTCACCCCTCCACTTT. Encoded protein: CASIQVTGGLLSPLHF. The complete variable domain, with remaining parts taken from reference TRBV28 and TRBJ1-6, reads DVKVTQSSRYLVKRTGEKVFLECVQDMDHENMFWYRQDPGLGLRLIYFSYDVKMKEKGDIPEGYSVSREKKERFSLILESASTNQTSMYLCASIQVTGGLLSPLHFGNGTRLTVT.

The J gene is TRBJ2-1, the V gene TRBV28, with 9 bases that match TRBD1. Germline loops: CDR1 MDHEN, CDR2 SYDVKM. Trimming took 0 bases from V and 8 from J; bases not matched to a gene: 5. CDR3 length: 15 amino acids. CDR3 nucleotides: TGTGCCAGCAGTTTATGGACAGGGGGAGGGGATGAGCAGTTCTTC. Protein product: CASSLWTGGGDEQFF.

This clone was seen just once. The V call is TRBV11-2, the J call TRBJ1-2; 7 bases map to TRBD1. J was trimmed by 8 bases and V by 2 bases; bases with no gene match: 8. Germline V CDR1 and CDR2: SGHAT, FQNNGV. The CDR3 contains 14 residues. The CDR3 nucleotides are TGTGCCAGCAGCTTAAGGGGGCCCGAGGGGGGCTACACCTTC. As protein: CASSLRGPEGGYTF.

The rearrangement links TRBV3-1 (or the pseudogene TRBV3-2) to TRBJ2-7; TRBD1 aligns across 7 bases. J lost 1 base, V lost 4 bases, and 4 bases had no gene match. The V gene's germline CDR1 is LGHDT and CDR2 YNNKEL (reference sequence). CDR3 length equals 14 residues. For the CDR3, the DNA is TGTGCCAGCAGCCCGGACAGGACTTCCTACGAGCAGTACTTC. Its protein is CASSPDRTSYEQYF.